This TCR beta chain was retrieved from a study of blood T cell repertoires in COVID-19 (dated by TCRdb to 2020 to 2022). Study-level background: The collaborator samples originated in the United States, Italy and Spain and spanned the acute and convalescent phases of COVID-19. The prospective study material was composed of cDNA or gDNA derived from T cells, B-cell-depleted T cells, or PBMCs. Subjects who had been exposed to COVID-19, were actively infected with it, or had recovered from it provided the deeply sampled blood TCRbeta repertoires that made up the dataset. A freely available public database, intended as a resource for researchers studying the immune response to SARS-CoV-2, is where the repertoires were released. The samples were drawn from the first 160 participants of the ongoing ImmuneRACE study and from over a thousand subjects provided by 6 global collaborators. Nearly every sample came with metadata listing a de-identified subject ID, COVID-19 status, age in years and sex. Where available, HLA class I and class II types were obtained from metadata supplied by the sample provider rather than from assay-based typing.

TCRbeta CDR3 regions were amplified from genomic DNA by means of the immunoSEQ Assay, a bias-controlled multiplex PCR. In the source study's methods: The number of nucleated cells in each sample was estimated by amplification of reference gene primers within the assay. Sequence reads were collapsed and filtered to measure the absolute abundance of every unique TCRbeta CDR3 rearrangement. Productive Simpson clonality was computed per sample as the square root of Simpson's diversity index over productive rearrangements. As stored in TCRdb, this immuneACCESS dataset retains in-frame rearrangements with V and J assigned. A fraction of the clones does not appear; measured against another copy, unresolved V genes explain less than half of the discrepancy, and the remainder lacks a known reason. V and J calls and clone size follow that table, whereas D and trimming were derived from the DNA. The sample table holds about 160,000 clones, of which over 70% were seen once. The top ten clonotypes cover around 2.8% of the sample.

About this clone itself: What this receptor recognizes is not known. One base away there is no much larger clone; base qualities are not given.

Results the study describes overall, beyond this receptor: The quantity of clinical and demographic metadata differed by source and by participant and was supplied without curation.

The germline V gene (reference sequence) specifies LNHDA as CDR1 and SQIVND as CDR2. Reading from cysteine to phenylalanine, the CDR3 counts 13 amino acids. Only the CDR3 DNA is retained, 39 bases long and in frame from the first base. V was cut back by 8 bases and J by 5 bases, leaving a gap of 13 bases between them. The collaborating institutions used their own protocols to collect whole blood in K2EDTA tubes. For TCRbeta analysis, collaborators shipped samples as frozen whole blood, isolated PBMCs, or DNA extracted from either of those sample types. The sequencing sample was made of peripheral blood. The rearranged chain carries TRBV19 and TRBJ1-5; TRBD1 could be the D gene, as 5 bases match. The receptor comes from a man aged 70 or older with acute or convalescent COVID-19. CDR3 region: CASGGWGYQPQHF. The DNA sequence is as follows: TGTGCCAGTGGAGGGTGGGGCTATCAGCCCCAGCATTTT.